This T cell receptor (beta chain) was obtained from a study of human T cells and chemical hapten exposure. In the study overall: Small volume differences among pooled libraries mainly caused per-sample TCR yield variation. Whole-study findings and limits: Among TCRs, those above 1 in 1000 frequency were unaffected by DPC sensitization.

V lost 4 bases and J lost 1; bases outside the gene matches: 8. CDR3 length: 16 residues. Germline assignment: CDR1 SGHNT and CDR2 YYREEE (reference sequence). The total RNA was obtained from whole blood that was not fractionated. This clonotype was counted at least ten times. As yet, its antigen is unknown. The study used a library that attached unique molecular identifiers to individual cDNA molecules. Via MiXCR, TCRdb re-called the 5' RACE reads, giving one row per CDR3 protein. The repertoire holds around 140,000 distinct CDR3 sequences, with around 4% as singletons. The chain recombines TRBV5-4 with TRBJ2-1, with 7 bases matching TRBD2. This receptor was taken from a female donor in good health. CDR3 in amino acids: CASSTGGFWSYNEQFF. The CDR3 DNA is TGTGCCAGCAGCACGGGGGGTTTTTGGTCCTACAATGAGCAGTTCTTC.